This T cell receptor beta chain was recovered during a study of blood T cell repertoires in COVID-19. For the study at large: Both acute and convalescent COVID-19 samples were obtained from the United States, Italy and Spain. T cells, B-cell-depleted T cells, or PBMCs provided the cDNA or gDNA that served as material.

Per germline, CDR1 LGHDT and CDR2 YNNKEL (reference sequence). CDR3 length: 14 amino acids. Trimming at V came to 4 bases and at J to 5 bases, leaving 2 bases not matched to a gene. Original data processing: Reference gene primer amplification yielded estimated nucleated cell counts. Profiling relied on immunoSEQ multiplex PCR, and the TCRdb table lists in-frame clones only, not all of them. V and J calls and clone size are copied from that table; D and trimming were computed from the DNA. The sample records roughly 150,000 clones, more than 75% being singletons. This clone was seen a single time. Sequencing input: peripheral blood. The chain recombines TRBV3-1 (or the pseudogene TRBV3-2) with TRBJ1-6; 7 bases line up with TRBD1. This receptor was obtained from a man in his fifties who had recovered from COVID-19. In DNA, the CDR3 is TGTGCCAGCAGCCTGGGACAGCATAATTCACCCCTCCACTTT. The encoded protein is CASSLGQHNSPLHF.